This is a list of T cell receptor beta chains from one sample in a study of tumor-infiltrating lymphocytes in primary liver carcinoma. TCRdb reanalysed the multiplex PCR reads using MiXCR and keeps one entry per CDR3 protein. Seen here are under 200,000 distinct CDR3 sequences, just under 85% observed once, and the top ten hold roughly 18%. The material sequenced was tumor tissue from primary liver carcinoma. These receptors were taken from a man between 40 and 49 years old with primary liver carcinoma and hepatitis B virus infection. CDR3s include the opening cysteine and the closing phenylalanine or tryptophan. The D gene is left open where the match is weak. Size tells how often a clone was seen (once, few, many) or the class of an expanded clone, and some rows leave it out.

TRBD2,TRBV6-1,.,TRBJ2-1,CASNETSGNSHEQFF,TGTGCCAGCAATGAGACTAGCGGGAATTCCCATGAGCAGTTCTTC
TRBD2,TRBV24-1,.,TRBJ2-1,CATSDGASGVSYNEQFF,TGTGCCACCAGTGATGGGGCTAGCGGAGTCTCCTACAATGAGCAGTTCTTC
.,TRBV9,.,TRBJ2-3,CASSVDSSILDTQYF,TGTGCCAGCAGCGTAGATTCTAGTATTCTAGATACGCAGTATTTT
.,TRBV29-1,.,TRBJ2-1,CSVPSRSLEQFF,TGCAGCGTTCCTAGCAGGAGTCTTGAGCAGTTCTTC
.,TRBV6-5,.,TRBJ1-2,CASNYGGRIYGYTF,TGTGCCAGCAATTACGGGGGACGTATCTATGGCTACACCTTC
TRBD1,TRBV6-2/TRBV6-3,.,TRBJ1-2,CVSNAGTAYDYTF,TGTGTCAGCAACGCCGGGACAGCCTATGACTACACATTC
.,TRBV10-3,.,TRBJ1-2,CATSEAIYGYTF,TGTGCCACCAGTGAGGCAATCTATGGCTACACCTTC
.,TRBV4-1,.,TRBJ2-1,CPSSPRPPGTSYIEQLF,TGCCCCAGCAGCCCTAGGCCCCCAGGGACTTCCTACATTGAGCAGCTCTTC
TRBD2,TRBV4-2,.,TRBJ2-1,CASSQASGIHNEQFF,TGTGCCAGCAGCCAAGCTAGCGGAATTCACAATGAACAGTTCTTC
.,TRBV12-3/TRBV12-4,.,TRBJ2-2,CASSFIGGGELFF,TGTGCCAGCAGCTTTATAGGAGGCGGGGAGCTGTTTTTT
.,TRBV4-2,.,TRBJ2-1,CASSREVAEASCNEQFF,TGTGCTAGCAGCCGAGAGGTAGCGGAGGCCTCCTGCAATGAGCAGTTCTTC
TRBD2,TRBV5-4,.,TRBJ2-1,CASSLLAGSYSEQFF,TGTGCCAGCAGCTTACTAGCGGGCTCCTACAGTGAACAGTTCTTC
.,TRBV12-3/TRBV12-4,few,TRBJ2-2,CANRTDSPNTGELFF,TGTGCCAACAGGACTGATAGCCCTAACACCGGGGAGCTGTTTTTT
.,TRBV29-1,.,TRBJ1-1,CCASLRGMNTEAFF,TGCTGCGCCTCCCTGCGGGGGATGAACACTGAAGCTTTCTTT
TRBD1,TRBV7-9,.,TRBJ1-2,CASGQSGTGLVYGYTF,TGTGCCAGCGGCCAAAGTGGGACAGGTCTGGTATATGGCTACACCTTC
TRBD2,TRBV5-4,.,TRBJ2-7,CARSLGREGPQDEQYF,TGTGCTAGGAGCCTTGGTCGGGAGGGCCCTCAGGACGAGCAGTACTTC
.,TRBV6-2/TRBV6-3,.,TRBJ2-1,CASSHGAGADVQFF,TGTGCCAGCAGCCACGGTGCGGGGGCCGATGTGCAGTTCTTC
TRBD2,TRBV5-5,.,TRBJ2-5,CASTWGGRGETHYF,TGTGCCAGCACCTGGGGAGGGCGCGGAGAGACCCATTATTTC